The entry below describes one TCR beta chain. Its target is unknown. Germline lookup yields CDR1 SGHRS and CDR2 YFSETQ. CDR3 length: 16 amino acids. The V end lost 0 bases, the J end lost 2 bases, and 13 bases lay between the germline ends. Donors comprised healthy HIV-negative adults lacking recent acute infections or vaccinations. Generated by immunoSEQ multiplex PCR, the TCRdb table keeps only in-frame clones and is missing some. The table records around 2.5 million clones, 93% of them present only once. The sample originates from a study of shared clonotypes between healthy human individuals. Study results and limitations: Naive subsets tended to show greater estimated richness than memory subsets. In the sorted subsets, rarefaction showed sequencing was incomplete despite large depth.

The sequenced sample was naive CD4+ T cells from PBMCs. As to subset: CD45RA+ positively selected. The receptor's source is a man aged 18 to 30 in good health. Some clones in this sample may be carry-over from other donors' samples. The chain joins TRBV5-1 to TRBJ2-3, with D possibly TRBD1 on 5 matching bases. For the CDR3, the DNA is TGCGCCAGCAGCTTGGCCGGGCAGGGAAACACAGATACGCAGTATTTT. Residues: CASSLAGQGNTDTQYF.